These T cell receptor beta chains were read from a single sample in a study of CD8+ T cells in alopecia areata. The data were produced by immunoSEQ multiplex PCR, yet TCRdb's version contains in-frame clones alone and is incomplete. The sample consists of some 130,000 clones, more than 40% of them appearing once. The input for sequencing was CD8+ T cells sorted from blood, taken at week 0. These receptors were collected from a human donor with alopecia areata. Both conserved end residues are part of each CDR3. The D gene is left open where the match is weak. Rows give clone size only sometimes, using once, few, many, or a class for an expanded clone.

D: NA; J: TRBJ1-1; length: 12; size: few; V: TRBV6-5; DNA: TGTGCCAGCAGTTACGGGGGGACTGAAGCTTTCTTT; CDR3: CASSYGGTEAFF
D: NA; J: TRBJ2-3; length: 16; size: NA; V: TRBV9; DNA: TGTGCCAGCACCCATTCGACAGGAACTAGCACAGATACGCAGTATTTT; CDR3: CASTHSTGTSTDTQYF
D: TRBD1; J: TRBJ2-6; length: 18; size: many; V: TRBV7-6; DNA: TGTGCCAGCAGCGCCTACAGGGGTCCCCACTCTGGGGCCAACGTCCTGACTTTC; CDR3: CASSAYRGPHSGANVLTF
D: NA; J: TRBJ2-7; length: 13; size: NA; V: TRBV29-1; DNA: TGCAGCGTTGAGGCGGTGGATTCGGGCGAGCAGTACTTC; CDR3: CSVEAVDSGEQYF
D: NA; J: TRBJ1-2; length: 15; size: NA; V: TRBV30; DNA: TGTGCCTGGAGTCATTATGGACGGCCGAACTATGGCTACACCTTC; CDR3: CAWSHYGRPNYGYTF
D: NA; J: TRBJ1-2; length: 13; size: NA; V: TRBV5-1; DNA: TGCGCCAGCAGCTTGGAAGGATTCTATGGCTACACCTTC; CDR3: CASSLEGFYGYTF
D: NA; J: TRBJ2-2; length: 14; size: NA; V: TRBV29-1; DNA: TGCAGCGTTGAACGCGGTGGAGGCCACGGGGAGCTGTTTTTT; CDR3: CSVERGGGHGELFF
D: NA; J: TRBJ1-1; length: 12; size: NA; V: TRBV23-1; DNA: TGCGCCAGCAGTCAGTCGGGCACTGAAGCTTTCTTT; CDR3: CASSQSGTEAFF
D: TRBD1; J: TRBJ2-7; length: 12; size: NA; V: TRBV29-1; DNA: TGCAGCGTTGAGACCACAGGGGTCGAGCAGTACTTC; CDR3: CSVETTGVEQYF
D: TRBD1; J: TRBJ2-7; length: 15; size: NA; V: TRBV13; DNA: TGTGCCAGCAGCCCCCACGGACAGGTGCGGTCCGAGCAGTACTTC; CDR3: CASSPHGQVRSEQYF
D: TRBD2; J: TRBJ2-3; length: 18; size: NA; V: TRBV4-3; DNA: TGCGCCAGCAGCCCGTACTCCAGCGGGGGGGCTGGCACAGATACGCAGTATTTT; CDR3: CASSPYSSGGAGTDTQYF
D: NA; J: TRBJ2-5; length: 15; size: NA; V: TRBV6-5; DNA: TGTGCCAGCAGTTACTCTCTAAGGCAGCAAGAGACCCAGTACTTC; CDR3: CASSYSLRQQETQYF
D: NA; J: TRBJ2-3; length: 12; size: NA; V: TRBV11-2; DNA: TGTGCCAGCAGCCCCGGCACAGATACGCAGTATTTT; CDR3: CASSPGTDTQYF
D: NA; J: TRBJ1-5; length: 13; size: NA; V: TRBV5-6; DNA: TGTGCCAGCAGCTTGGCGTCCCATCAGCCCCAGCATTTT; CDR3: CASSLASHQPQHF
D: NA; J: TRBJ2-1; length: 14; size: NA; V: TRBV5-4; DNA: TGTGCCAGCAGCTTCAGGGGCTCCTACAATGAGCAGTTCTTC; CDR3: CASSFRGSYNEQFF
D: NA; J: TRBJ2-5; length: 13; size: NA; V: TRBV27; DNA: TGTGCCAGCAGTTTCCTAGCTATGGAGACCCAGTACTTC; CDR3: CASSFLAMETQYF
D: NA; J: TRBJ2-1; length: 14; size: NA; V: TRBV5-6; DNA: TGTGCCAGCAGCTCCGGAGGTTGGTACAATGAGCAGTTCTTC; CDR3: CASSSGGWYNEQFF
D: NA; J: TRBJ2-3; length: 11; size: NA; V: TRBV11-2; DNA: TGTGCCAGCAGAACCGGAGATACGCAGTATTTT; CDR3: CASRTGDTQYF
D: NA; J: TRBJ1-1; length: 12; size: few; V: TRBV29-1; DNA: TGCAGCGCTAAGACAAAAACCACTGAAGCTTTCTTT; CDR3: CSAKTKTTEAFF
D: TRBD1; J: TRBJ1-5; length: 16; size: few; V: TRBV29-1; DNA: TGCAGCGTTGTAAGGGGGAGTGGACAGGGGAGTCAGCCCCAGCATTTT; CDR3: CSVVRGSGQGSQPQHF
D: NA; J: TRBJ2-7; length: 15; size: NA; V: TRBV4-1; DNA: TGCGCCAGCAGCCAAGATCTTGAACAGACCTACGAGCAGTACTTC; CDR3: CASSQDLEQTYEQYF
D: NA; J: TRBJ2-7; length: 12; size: NA; V: TRBV10-3; DNA: TGTGCCGCAGGGGACGTATCCTACGAGCAGTACTTC; CDR3: CAAGDVSYEQYF